This T cell receptor (beta chain) was found in a study of cytomegalovirus exposure and HLA in healthy donors. Study conclusions and caveats: According to a later analysis, most TCR beta chains associated with CMV appeared HLA-restricted. One cluster of highly shared sequence variants probably arose as a sequencing artifact.

Each of the donors was a healthy bone marrow donor. Trimming cost V 9 bases and J 5 bases, with 15 bases left between them. Germline V CDR1 and CDR2: SGHDT, YYEEEE. This CDR3 has 14 amino acids. The PCR had 60 Vbeta and 13 Jbeta primers. TCRdb keeps only in-frame clones here, not all; method: immunoSEQ multiplex PCR. Seen here are 80,000 to 100,000 clones, around 81% observed once, and the top ten hold roughly 3.8%. This clone was seen just once. Its antigen is undetermined. V is TRBV5-6 and J is TRBJ1-6; no clear D gene. The material sequenced was PBMCs. The TCR comes from a female donor in good health and CMV-seropositive. CDR3 nucleotides: TGTGCCACCAAGAGGTTATTCGATAATTCACCCCTCCACTTT. Its translation is CATKRLFDNSPLHF.